This T cell receptor (beta chain) was observed in a study of blood T cell repertoires in COVID-19. Assay: immunoSEQ multiplex PCR; the TCRdb copy retains only in-frame clones and omits some. The sample gives 150,000 to 200,000 clones, just under 90% of which show up once; over 0.7% is in the top ten. This CDR3 contains 15 residues. The J segment lost 1 base and the V segment lost 3 bases, leaving 2 bases of the junction unmatched. Germline CDR1 and CDR2: SGHRS and YFSETQ. This sequence was found in a woman younger than 30 who had recovered from COVID-19. This rearrangement joins TRBV5-1 to TRBJ2-2; 8 bases fit TRBD1. The sample comprised peripheral blood. The CDR3 spells CASSSGTGNTGELFF. The DNA of the CDR3 is TGCGCCAGCAGCTCCGGGACAGGGAACACCGGGGAGCTGTTTTTT. The full variable domain, rest sourced from reference TRBV5-1 and TRBJ2-2, is KAGVTQTPRYLIKTRGQQVTLSCSPISGHRSVSWYQQTPGQGLQFLFEYFSETQRNKGNFPGRFSGRQFSNSRSEMNVSTLELGDSALYLCASSSGTGNTGELFFGEGSRLTVL.